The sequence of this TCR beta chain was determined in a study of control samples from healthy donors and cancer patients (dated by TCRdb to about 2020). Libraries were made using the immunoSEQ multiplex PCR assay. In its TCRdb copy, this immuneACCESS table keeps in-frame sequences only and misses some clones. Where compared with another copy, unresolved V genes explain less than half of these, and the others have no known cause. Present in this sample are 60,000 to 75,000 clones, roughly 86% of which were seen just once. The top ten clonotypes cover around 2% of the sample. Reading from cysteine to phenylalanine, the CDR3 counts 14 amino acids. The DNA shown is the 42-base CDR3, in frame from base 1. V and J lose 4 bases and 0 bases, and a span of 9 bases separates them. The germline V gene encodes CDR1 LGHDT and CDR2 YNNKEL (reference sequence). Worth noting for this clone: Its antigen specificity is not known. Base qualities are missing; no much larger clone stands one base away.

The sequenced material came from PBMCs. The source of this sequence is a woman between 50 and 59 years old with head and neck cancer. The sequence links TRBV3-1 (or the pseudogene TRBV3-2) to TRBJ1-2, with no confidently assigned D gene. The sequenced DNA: TGTGCCAGCAGCCCGTTCCAGACTAACTATGGCTACACCTTC. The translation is CASSPFQTNYGYTF.